This T cell receptor (beta chain) was recorded in a study of cytomegalovirus exposure and HLA in healthy donors (TCRdb year 2017). With respect to the entire study: According to an earlier analysis of a few hundred of the donors, some 180 million T cells yielded approximately 120 million unique TCR beta sequences and about 300 Gb of sequence data. Among a few hundred genotyped donors of the cohort, an average of about 240,000 unique TCR beta nucleotide sequences were sequenced per donor, roughly 18% of them non-productive. The aim of the study was to test whether cataloging public T cell receptors could identify signatures of past pathogen exposure. A later analysis re-analyzed previously published TCR beta repertoires from roughly 600 donors and added high-resolution HLA genotyping to study TCR occurrence patterns. HLA typing included class I and class II loci at four-digit resolution. Every discovery cohort repertoire had been produced on one sequencing platform. The genetic ancestry cluster associated with self-reported Caucasian donors included roughly 84% of the approximately 400 genotyped donors. The number of typed donors differed by locus: about 620-630 for A, B, C, DRB1 and DQB1; roughly 510 for DQA1; 606 for DPA1; and 400 to 480 for DPB1. Donor age, sex, ethnicity and CMV serostatus were collected together with the repertoire data. Along with the approximately 670-subject first cohort, a separate validation cohort of around 120 different subjects was used. Because of strong linkage in the cohort, five DR-DQ haplotypes were treated as single units for association and clustering. A later genetic analysis took genome-wide SNP genotypes for about 65% of the roughly 670 donors and used that subset as a discovery cohort. An earlier analysis of approximately 500 of the donors applied high-throughput TCR beta sequencing to assess whether each TCR beta V gene segment acted as functional or pseudogenic. High-throughput TCR immunosequencing, statistical association of individual TCRs with disease status, and machine learning were combined to predict cytomegalovirus infection status. Rather than using new phenotypic data, the later analysis identified candidate immune exposures from TCR beta sequences and from how often those sequences occurred across donors. Roughly 300 gigabases of sequencing data and approximately 85 million unique TCR sequences were included in an early release covering about 620 HLA-typed donors. The T cell repertoires of some 670 subjects were profiled by immunosequencing and related to cytomegalovirus serostatus. Overall study results and their limits: The authors suggested that the approach could potentially be extended to other disease states and immunological phenotypes. A cluster of highly shared sequence variants was judged likely to be a technical artifact of the sequencing pipeline. A further reported finding was that TCR beta sequences accurately predicted the HLA-A and HLA-B alleles for most subjects in the first cohort. The classifier was reported to diagnose cytomegalovirus status with high specificity and sensitivity in both the original and validation cohorts. The 87-base-pair reads could not distinguish some IMGT-functional V segments, including TRBV6-2 and TRBV6-3, so those segments were excluded. An earlier analysis of 450 to 750 of the donors showed that most TCR beta V segments appeared in productive rearrangements either about 87% or about 30% of the time, which broadly matched IMGT annotations. A later genetic analysis reported fewer N-insertions in productive TCRs among donors in an Asian-associated ancestry cluster than the approximately 700-donor mean. At a false discovery rate of 0.05, a later analysis linked approximately 18,000 TCR beta sequences to specific HLA alleles. When HLA alleles, especially DR and DQ, strongly co-occurred, TCR associations were difficult to assign to individual alleles. Most TCR sequences were observed very rarely across donors, whereas some public TCRs were present in many individuals. Correlated functional status among segregating V segments might reflect linkage disequilibrium, but an unknown experimental factor could not be ruled out. Because counts were too low, seventeen rarely observed V segments, including chromosome 9 orphons, were excluded from the earlier analysis of fewer than 650 of the donors. In a later analysis, the rate of TCR association differed among HLA loci, with DRB1 alleles having the most associated TCRs and HLA-C alleles having the fewest. Several of the top co-occurrence clusters appeared to be linked to parvovirus B19, influenza, CMV and Epstein-Barr virus, according to a later analysis. HLA typing was unavailable for some donors at each locus, so association tests used only the typed subset. Most CMV-associated TCR beta chains appeared to be HLA-restricted in a later analysis, and the HLA associations seemed to be driven largely by CMV exposure. This cohort had only TCR beta chains sequenced, and the lack of alpha or paired-chain data limited which features could be detected. The study gave a list of under 200 TCR beta chains associated with cytomegalovirus. An association between a missense DCLRE1C variant and V-gene and J-gene trimming of TCR beta chains was found in a later genetic analysis and replicated in an independent cohort. Presence/absence analyses assumed roughly uniform sequencing depth across donors, an assumption that may not hold. CMV serostatus was the only immune exposure information available for the cohort. In vitro tests confirmed that a few of the cytomegalovirus-associated TCR beta chains recognize cytomegalovirus antigens. A later analysis found that HLA-associated TCR beta chains were more clonally expanded and had lower generation probabilities than equally common non-associated chains.

The cohort comprised around 700 healthy bone marrow donors. Cohort members were all nominally healthy when sampled, although unrecorded immune exposures were likely present. The donor tested CMV seronegative and was one of the 352 seronegative cohort members. A peripheral blood sample was provided by each donor, and peripheral blood mononuclear cells were used for TCR beta sequencing. The Qiagen DNeasy Blood Extraction Kit was used to extract genomic DNA from the blood cell samples. For this clone: This clone's antigen is unknown.

Receptor libraries were prepared by the immunoSEQ multiplex PCR assay. A mixture of 60 forward primers for TCR Vbeta segments and 13 reverse primers for TCR Jbeta segments was used in the multiplex PCR. A multiplex PCR assay on genomic DNA amplified the CDR3 region of rearranged TCR beta genes. Amplified TCR beta libraries were sequenced as 87-base-pair reads on the Illumina HiSeq System. The authors' pipeline ran thus. In a later analysis, roughly 80 million unique TCR beta chains were counted across the 500 to 850 repertoires, and about 10 million of these chains were shared by at least two donors. Raw reads were error-corrected and collapsed into unique sequences by a nearest-neighbor algorithm in which closely related sequences were merged to remove PCR and sequencing errors. To assign V, D and J gene segments, CDR3 sequences were aligned to IMGT reference sequences. For a sequence to be retained, a match of at least six nucleotides was required to both a V gene segment and a J gene segment. Rearrangements were classified as productive when the CDR3 lacked stop codons and remained in frame with V and J, and all other rearrangements were classified as non-productive. CDR3 was defined by IMGT convention, running from the second conserved V-encoded cysteine to the conserved J-encoded phenylalanine. In an earlier analysis of around 540 of the donors, sequences lacking an unambiguous match to a single V gene segment were excluded. In an earlier analysis of around 590 of the donors, a V segment was called functional when productive rearrangements were above 56.7%, and segregating when the standard deviation between donors exceeded 5%. A statistical classification framework was built to diagnose cytomegalovirus status from the catalog of TCR beta chain sequences. In a later analysis, V and J genes were assigned by comparing TCR nucleotide sequences against IMGT/GENE-DB human TR gene sequences. A later analysis assigned CDR3 sequences and most-parsimonious VDJ recombination scenarios with the TCRdist pipeline. In a later analysis, each TCR beta chain was defined by its CDR3 amino acid sequence together with its V-gene family, and reads lacking a unique V-gene family were excluded. To address suspected cross-contamination and a sequencing artifact, a later analysis removed under 600 highly shared, low-generation-probability nucleotide sequences. For each public chain, a later analysis derived a clonal expansion index from normalized ranks of inferred template counts within each repertoire. Generation probabilities in a later analysis came from a VDJ recombination model fitted to out-of-frame rearrangements, and those results were checked against IGoR. Hypergeometric tests were used in a later analysis to score TCR-TCR, TCR-HLA and TCR-CMV co-occurrence, with a repertoire-size bias correction applied to the TCR pairs. To estimate false discovery rates, a later analysis permuted the HLA or CMV assignments 20 times. In a later analysis, co-occurring TCRs were grouped with DBSCAN, and TCRdist sequence similarity was added when clustering was performed within HLA-allele-positive subsets. Co-occurrence clustering excluded repertoires with fewer than 30,000 or more than 120,000 public chains, plus five with anomalous nucleotide sharing. Here the immuneACCESS table is served through TCRdb, limited to in-frame sequences with V and J called. Missing clones are a known gap in these copies; in checked studies unresolved V genes cover under half, and the rest lacks a known reason. V and J calls and clone size are given by that table; D and trimming were obtained from the DNA. This sample's table contains 140,000 to 150,000 clones. The ten biggest clones cover 1.6% of the sample.

CDR1 and CDR2, looked up from the germline V gene (reference sequence), are MNHNY and SVGAGI. The CDR3 runs 13 residues from the cysteine to the phenylalanine. Of the read, only the CDR3 DNA is kept; its 39 bases are in frame from base 1. V sheds 5 bases and J sheds 4 bases, leaving 11 bases between their ends. The TCR originated in a woman in her 50s in good health and CMV-seronegative. The receptor chain draws on TRBV6-6 and TRBJ1-1, with TRBD1 tentatively as D gene (5 bases match). Sample: PBMCs. The DNA sequence follows: TGTGCCAGCAGTGGACCGGGGGGCACTGAAGCTTTCTTT. It codes for CASSGPGGTEAFF.